This entry is about one TCR beta chain. Its specificity is not known. This CDR3 region has 15 residues. The trim removed 7 bases at V and 4 bases at J, leaving 13 bases unmatched. CDR1 is SQVTM and CDR2 is ANQGSEA in the germline V gene. A single heparinised blood sample, averaging roughly 110 mL, was obtained per donor. Cell sorting via CD45RO/CCR7/CD25/CD127/CD95/CD27 was performed to obtain CD4+ naive, central memory, regulatory and stem cell-like memory cells. The investigators reverse transcribed all of the isolated RNA, so they sequenced expressed TCRB transcripts. Sequenced by immunoSEQ multiplex PCR; TCRdb stores in-frame clones only, minus some. Here the sample spans hundreds of thousands of clones, about 29% being singletons. This entry belongs to a study of beta chain features in type 1 diabetes. Points from the study as a whole: Shorter TCRB CDR3s, moderately but significantly so, marked every one of the four CD4+ subsets in Type 1 diabetes patients.

The V gene is TRBV29-1, the J gene TRBJ2-5; 9 bases agree with TRBD1. Sequenced input: naive CD4+ T cells from blood. This TCR was sampled from a man between 18 and 29 years old in good health. The CDR3 DNA is TGCAGCGCAGACCCGGGACAGGGAGGATTAGAGACCCAGTACTTC. Translation: CSADPGQGGLETQYF.